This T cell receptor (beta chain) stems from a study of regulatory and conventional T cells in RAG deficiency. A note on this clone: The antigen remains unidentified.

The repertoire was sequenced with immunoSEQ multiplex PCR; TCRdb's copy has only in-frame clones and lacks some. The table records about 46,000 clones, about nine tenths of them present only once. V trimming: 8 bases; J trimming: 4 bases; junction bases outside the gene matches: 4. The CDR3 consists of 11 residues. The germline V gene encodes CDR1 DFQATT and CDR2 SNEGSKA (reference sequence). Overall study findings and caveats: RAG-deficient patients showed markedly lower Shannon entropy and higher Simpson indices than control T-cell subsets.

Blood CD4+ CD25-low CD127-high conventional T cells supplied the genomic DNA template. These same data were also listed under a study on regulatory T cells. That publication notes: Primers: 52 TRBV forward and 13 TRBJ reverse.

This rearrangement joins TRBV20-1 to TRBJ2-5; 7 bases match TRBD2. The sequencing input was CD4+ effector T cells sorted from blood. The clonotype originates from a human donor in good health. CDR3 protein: CSPGRGETQYF. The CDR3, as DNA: TGCAGTCCAGGGAGGGGAGAGACCCAGTACTTC.